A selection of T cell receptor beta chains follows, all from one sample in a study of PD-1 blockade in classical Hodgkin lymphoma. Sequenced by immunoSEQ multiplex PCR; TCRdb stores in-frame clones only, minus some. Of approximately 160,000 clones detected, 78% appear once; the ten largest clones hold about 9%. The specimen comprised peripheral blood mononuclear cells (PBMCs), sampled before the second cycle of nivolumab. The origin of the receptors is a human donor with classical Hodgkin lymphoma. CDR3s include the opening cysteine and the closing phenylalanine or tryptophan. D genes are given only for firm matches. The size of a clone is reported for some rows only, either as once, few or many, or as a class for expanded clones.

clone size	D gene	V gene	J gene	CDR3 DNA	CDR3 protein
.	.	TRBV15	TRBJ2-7	TGTGCCACCAGCAGAGAGGATTCGGACACACCTTACGAGCAGTACTTC	CATSREDSDTPYEQYF
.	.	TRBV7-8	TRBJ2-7	TGTGCCAGCAGCTTCGACTGGACGGACGAGCAGTACTTC	CASSFDWTDEQYF
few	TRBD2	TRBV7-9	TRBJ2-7	TGTGCCAGCAGCTTAGTTGGGGGGAGGGCCTACGAGCAGTACTTC	CASSLVGGRAYEQYF
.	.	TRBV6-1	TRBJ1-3	TGTGCCAGCAATTGGGGCAACTCTGGAAACACCATATATTTT	CASNWGNSGNTIYF
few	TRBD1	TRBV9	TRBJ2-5	TGTGCCAGCAGCGCCCGCTGGACAGGGTTGGAGACCCAGTACTTC	CASSARWTGLETQYF
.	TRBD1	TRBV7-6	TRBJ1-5	TGTGCCAGCAGCTCCGGGACAGGGATTCCTTATAGCAATCAGCCCCAGCATTTT	CASSSGTGIPYSNQPQHF
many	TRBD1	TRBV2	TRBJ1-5	TGTGCCAGCAGTGACGGGACAGGGTTGAGGAGCAATCAGCCCCAGCATTTT	CASSDGTGLRSNQPQHF
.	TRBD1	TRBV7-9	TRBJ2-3	TGTGCCAGCAGCTTAATATCAGGGGGAGGCACAGATACGCAGTATTTT	CASSLISGGGTDTQYF
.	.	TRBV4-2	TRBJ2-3	TGTGCCAGCAGCCAAGGAACCGGGGCGCCCAGGGTGGATACGCAGTATTTT	CASSQGTGAPRVDTQYF
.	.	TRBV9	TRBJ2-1	TGTGCCAGCAGCGCGGACGCGAACAATGAGCAGTTCTTC	CASSADANNEQFF
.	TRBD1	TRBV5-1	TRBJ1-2	TGCGCCAGCACCGGGACAGGGGGTCAGTTGGGGAATGGCTACACCTTC	CASTGTGGQLGNGYTF
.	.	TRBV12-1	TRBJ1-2	TGTGCCAGCAGCCTAATCGGCGGGGACTATGGCTACACCTTC	CASSLIGGDYGYTF
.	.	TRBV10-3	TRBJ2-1	TGTGCCATCACCTTATCGGCTAGGGGCTCCTACAATGAGCAGTTCTTC	CAITLSARGSYNEQFF
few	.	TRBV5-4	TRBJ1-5	TGTGCCAGCAGCTCTGGAGGGGCAGGCCATCAGCCCCAGCATTTT	CASSSGGAGHQPQHF
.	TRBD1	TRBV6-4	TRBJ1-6	TGTGCCAGCCCGCCGGGACAGGGTTATTCACCCCTCCACTTT	CASPPGQGYSPLHF
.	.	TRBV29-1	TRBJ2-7	TGCAGCGTTTCAAGGGCCAACTACGAGCAGTACTTC	CSVSRANYEQYF
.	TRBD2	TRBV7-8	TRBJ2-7	TGTGCCAGCAGCACCCGGACTAGCGGGGCCTCCTACGAGCAGTACTTC	CASSTRTSGASYEQYF
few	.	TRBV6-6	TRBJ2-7	TGTGCCAGCAGTCATTACGGGGCCAGCTACGAGCAGTACTTC	CASSHYGASYEQYF
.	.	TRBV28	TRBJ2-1	TGTGCCAGCAATGAGGGGGCGGGGAAGTATGAGCAGTTCTTC	CASNEGAGKYEQFF
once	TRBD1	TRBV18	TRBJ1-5	TGTGCCAGCTCCCGCTCCGCGACAGGGATCAATCAGCCCCAGCATTTT	CASSRSATGINQPQHF
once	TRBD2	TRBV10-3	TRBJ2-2	TGTGCCTCACTAGCGGGGGGGCTGAACACCGGGGAGCTGTTTTTT	CASLAGGLNTGELFF
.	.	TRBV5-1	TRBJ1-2	TGCGCCAGCAGCTTGGTCCCCGGGCACTATGGCTACACCTTC	CASSLVPGHYGYTF
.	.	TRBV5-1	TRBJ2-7	TGCGCCAGCAGCCAGGGTTTGGGGGGCTTTAGCTCCTACGAGCAGTACTTC	CASSQGLGGFSSYEQYF
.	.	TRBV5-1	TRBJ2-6	TGCGCCAGCAGCTTGGATAGGTCTGGGGCCAACGTCCTGACTTTC	CASSLDRSGANVLTF
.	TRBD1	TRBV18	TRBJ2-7	TGTGCCAGCTCACCGACGGGACAGGCCTACGAGCAGTACTTC	CASSPTGQAYEQYF
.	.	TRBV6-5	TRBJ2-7	TGTGCCAGCAGTTACTCATCGGCTACGTCGGGTGAGCAGTACTTC	CASSYSSATSGEQYF
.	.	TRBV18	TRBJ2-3	TGTGCCACCCTCCGGGGGGCCGGCACAGATACGCAGTATTTT	CATLRGAGTDTQYF
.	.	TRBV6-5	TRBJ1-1	TGTGCCAGCCTCCGGGTTTCGGGCGCTGAAGCTTTCTTT	CASLRVSGAEAFF
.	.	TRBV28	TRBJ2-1	TGTGCCAGCATCGGGGGGCACGCGAGCTCCTACAATGAGCAGTTCTTC	CASIGGHASSYNEQFF
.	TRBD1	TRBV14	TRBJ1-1	TGTGCCAGCAGCCAAGATGTCCACGCGGGACAGCCGAACACTGAAGCTTTCTTT	CASSQDVHAGQPNTEAFF
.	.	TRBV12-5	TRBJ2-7	TGTGCTAGTGGTTCCCTAGGTTGGCCCCCCTACGAGCAGTACTTC	CASGSLGWPPYEQYF
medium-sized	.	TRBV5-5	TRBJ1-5	TGTGCCAGCAGCGCCGGGGGGACTAATAGCAATCAGCCCCAGCATTTT	CASSAGGTNSNQPQHF
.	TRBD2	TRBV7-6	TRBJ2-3	TGTGCCAGCAGCATCCAGCGGGGGGCCACAGATACGCAGTATTTT	CASSIQRGATDTQYF
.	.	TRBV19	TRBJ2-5	TGTGCCAGTAGTATTATGGGGGAAGGAGAGACCCAGTACTTC	CASSIMGEGETQYF
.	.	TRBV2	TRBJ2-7	TGTGCCGGGAACAAGCTCGGGGCCCACGAGCAGTACTTC	CAGNKLGAHEQYF
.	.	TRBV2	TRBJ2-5	TGTGCCAGCAGTGAGGACGGGGGCGGCGAGACCCAGTACTTC	CASSEDGGGETQYF
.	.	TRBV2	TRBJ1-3	TGTGCCAGCAGTGAAGGGGGGGCTTTCGGAAACACCATATATTTT	CASSEGGAFGNTIYF
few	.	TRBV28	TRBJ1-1	TGTGCCAGCAGTTTGCAGAAGAACACTGAAGCTTTCTTT	CASSLQKNTEAFF
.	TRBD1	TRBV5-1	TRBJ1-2	TGCGCCAGCAGCTGGGGACAGACACATAACTATGGCTACACCTTC	CASSWGQTHNYGYTF